In this sample, the clone carrying this TCR beta chain turned up many times. These data belong to a study of early T cells in non-severe SARS-CoV-2 infection. As for the study in general: Bulk RNA from unsorted whole blood was sequenced; chains were unpaired.

cDNA molecules, individually, were tagged with unique molecular identifiers. TCRdb passed the 5' RACE reads through MiXCR, listing each CDR3 protein once. The top ten hold around 1.4% of the sample, which has approximately 57,000 distinct CDR3 sequences, around an eighth seen once. V was trimmed by 1 base and J by 8 bases, leaving 11 bases between them. The germline V gene has CDR1 LNHDA and CDR2 SQIVND (reference sequence). The CDR3 loop spans 14 amino acids. This receptor was identified in an adult who was a healthcare worker with PCR-confirmed SARS-CoV-2 infection or an uninfected control (not recorded which). Sequencing was performed on whole blood. The chain combines TRBV19 with TRBJ1-4; tentatively, D is TRBD1 (5 bases). This CDR3 reads CASSIVHRQEKLFF. In DNA, the CDR3 is TGTGCCAGTAGTATAGTTCACAGACAGGAAAAACTGTTTTTT.